One sample yielded the 18 T cell receptor beta chains listed below, sequenced in a study of blood T cell repertoires in COVID-19. The method was immunoSEQ multiplex PCR; TCRdb's version includes in-frame clones alone and lacks a portion of them. The table records fewer than 350,000 clones, roughly 79% of them present only once. The sample was peripheral blood. The receptors stem from a woman aged 55-69 years with active or convalescent COVID-19.

This clone was observed a single time. The rearrangement joins TRBV19 to TRBJ1-4; a weak D match, TRBD1 (5 bases). Trimming stripped 11 bases from V and 0 bases from J, with 19 bases between. The CDR3 loop spans 16 amino acids. The V gene's germline CDR1 is LNHDA and CDR2 SQIVND (reference sequence). CDR3 in amino acids: CAAGRGDPSTNEKLFF. The DNA for the CDR3 is TGTGCCGCAGGGAGGGGCGACCCCTCAACTAATGAAAAACTGTTTTTT.

In this sample, this clone turned up a few times. At one of its ends the junction is not consistent with the germline gene, which may arise from a read error. The genes are TRBV7-7 and TRBJ1-2; TRBD1 aligns across 9 bases. This CDR3 contains 18 residues. The germline gives CDR1 SSHAT, CDR2 FNYEAQ (reference sequence). As DNA, the CDR3 is TGTGCTAGCAGCTTGTCCCGGGACAGGGTCCCCTTTAGGTATGGCTACACCTTC. It yields the protein CASSLSRDRVPFRYGYTF.

CDR3 coding DNA: TGCGCCAGCAGCGAAAGAGCAGATACGCAGTATTTT. Amino acid sequence: CASSERADTQYF. The chain carries TRBV5-1 and TRBJ2-3; D remains unclear. The V and J ends lost 4 bases and 4 bases respectively, with 7 bases between them. In germline, CDR1 is SGHRS, CDR2 YFSETQ. This CDR3 region has 12 residues. The variable domain in full, completed from reference TRBV5-1 and TRBJ2-3, reads KAGVTQTPRYLIKTRGQQVTLSCSPISGHRSVSWYQQTPGQGLQFLFEYFSETQRNKGNFPGRFSGRQFSNSRSEMNVSTLELGDSALYLCASSERADTQYFGPGTRLTVL.

Regarding this clone: The junction does not match germline at one end; this may be a read error. The rearrangement joins TRBV7-7 to TRBJ2-3, with 10 bases identical to TRBD1. The CDR3 contains 15 residues. The germline V gene encodes CDR1 SSHAT and CDR2 FNYEAQ (reference sequence). DNA for the CDR3: TGTGCTAGCAGCCCGACAGGGGGCATGACAGATACGCAGTATTTT. Translating it yields CASSPTGGMTDTQYF. The full variable domain, rest sourced from reference TRBV7-7 and TRBJ2-3, is GAGVSQSPRYKVTKRGQDVTLRCDPISSHATLYWYQQALGQGPEFLTYFNYEAQPDKSGLPSDRFSAERPEGSISTLTIQRTEQRDSAMYRCASSPTGGMTDTQYFGPGTRLTVL.

The gene calls are TRBV4-3 and TRBJ2-7, with 9 bases aligning to TRBD2. This CDR3 is 15 amino acids long. With V trimmed by 3 bases and J by 3 bases, 6 bases remained unmatched. From germline, CDR1 is LGHNA and CDR2 YSLEER. The CDR3 region has the DNA TGCGCCAGCAGCCAGGAAGCGGGGGGTTTCTACGAGCAGTACTTC. Its protein product is CASSQEAGGFYEQYF.

V and J are TRBV19 and TRBJ1-5; D not certain. The CDR3 consists of 14 residues. CDR1 LNHDA and CDR2 SQIVND come from the germline V gene (reference sequence). V was cut by 1 base and J by 2 bases, with 6 bases left in between. CDR3 protein: CASSIANGNQPQHF. In DNA form, the CDR3 reads TGTGCCAGTAGTATAGCTAACGGCAATCAGCCCCAGCATTTT.

The chain is built from TRBV5-1 and TRBJ2-3; TRBD2 matches 7 bases. Looked up from germline, CDR1 is SGHRS and CDR2 is YFSETQ. The CDR3 consists of 14 residues. V dropped 4 bases and J dropped 5; count of bases not matched to a gene: 7. This CDR3 reads CASSRRLAQDTQYF. The DNA for the CDR3 is TGCGCCAGCAGCCGAAGACTAGCTCAAGATACGCAGTATTTT.

V and J are TRBV4-1 and TRBJ2-7, with 13 bases matching TRBD2. The germline V gene encodes CDR1 MGHRA and CDR2 YSYEKL. The ends lost 4 bases at V and 4 bases at J; junction bases unmatched: 4. This CDR3 is 15 amino acids long. CDR3 nucleotides: TGCGCCAGCAGCCTAGGGACTAGCGGGGTTTACGAGCAGTACTTC. It is translated as CASSLGTSGVYEQYF.

The V call is TRBV7-3, the J call TRBJ1-6, with D unresolved. Germline CDR1 and CDR2: SGHTA and FQGTGA. The CDR3 is 15 residues long. V was cut by 1 base and J by 6 bases, with 10 bases left in between. The CDR3 is CASSLNDGFNSPLHF. In nucleotides, the CDR3 is TGTGCCAGCAGCTTAAACGACGGGTTTAATTCACCCCTCCACTTT.

This clone was detected only once. CDR3: CAWTDNNYGYTF. The DNA for the CDR3 is TGTGCCTGGACCGACAATAACTATGGCTACACCTTC. The chain employs TRBV30 and TRBJ1-2; D ambiguous. Between the trimmed V and J ends, which lost 4 bases and 1 base, there was a span of 7 bases. CDR3 length: 12 residues. CDR1 and CDR2 (germline): GTSNPN, SVGIG (reference sequence).

The V gene is TRBV9, the J gene TRBJ1-4, with D possibly being TRBD1 (5 bases). Germline CDR1 SGDLS, CDR2 YYNGEE. The CDR3 sequence is 15 residues long. Trimming left V 0 bases short and J 5 bases short, with 11 bases between. CDR3 loop: CASSVGIGGNEKLFF. The CDR3 region has the DNA TGTGCCAGCAGCGTAGGAATCGGGGGGAATGAAAAACTGTTTTTT.

V gene TRBV14 combines with J gene TRBJ1-1; no clear D gene. The CDR3 spans 16 residues. V lost 0 bases and J lost 1, with 12 bases in between. Germline V gene lookup returns CDR1 SGHDN and CDR2 FVKESK. In nucleotides, the CDR3 is TGTGCCAGCAGCCAAGACGAATGGGCCCCGAACACTGAAGCTTTCTTT. Translated: CASSQDEWAPNTEAFF.

The V call is TRBV9, the J call TRBJ1-1; 7 positions agree with TRBD1. This CDR3 contains 17 residues. Germline V gene data show CDR1 as SGDLS and CDR2 as YYNGEE. J lost 0 bases, V lost 10 bases, and 18 bases had no gene match. CDR3 amino acids: CAPAGQGDPFLNTEAFF. In DNA, the CDR3 is TGTGCCCCCGCAGGGCAGGGGGATCCTTTTTTGAACACTGAAGCTTTCTTT.

CDR3 in amino acids: CASSLATGSRPLHF. CDR3 sequence (DNA): TGTGCCAGCAGTCTTGCGACAGGGTCGAGACCCCTCCACTTT. The J gene is TRBJ1-6, the V gene TRBV7-9; TRBD1 matches 7 bases. Per germline, CDR1 SEHNR and CDR2 FQNEAQ (reference sequence). This CDR3 contains 14 residues. V shed 6 bases and J 12 bases; nucleotides not matched to a gene: 11. Using reference TRBV7-9 and TRBJ1-6 for the parts outside the CDR3, the full variable domain is DTGVSQNPRHKITKRGQNVTFRCDPISEHNRLYWYRQTLGQGPEFLTYFQNEAQLEKSRLLSDRFSAERPKGSFSTLEIQRTEQGDSAMYLCASSLATGSRPLHFGNGTRLTVT.

The gene calls are TRBV4-1 and TRBJ1-4; D is uncertain. The CDR3 spans 15 residues. The germline CDR1 and CDR2 sequences are MGHRA and YSYEKL. V dropped 1 base and J dropped 7 bases, with 13 bases sitting between them. CDR3 nucleotide sequence: TGCGCCAGCAGCCAAGTTCCGGGTGTCGGTGAAAAACTGTTTTTT. Translation gives CASSQVPGVGEKLFF.

This chain uses TRBV9 with TRBJ2-3; TRBD2 matches 13 bases. Germline V CDR1 and CDR2: SGDLS, YYNGEE. Unmatched junction bases numbered 9, after V lost 0 bases and J lost 5 bases. This CDR3 contains 18 residues. Written as DNA, the CDR3 is TGTGCCAGCAGCGTAGGACTAGCGGGGGGCGGGCGAGAAGATACGCAGTATTTT. Translated: CASSVGLAGGGREDTQYF.

J is TRBJ2-6 and V is TRBV9, with 7 nucleotides matching TRBD2. CDR1 is SGDLS, CDR2 YYNGEE, per germline. This CDR3 spans 17 amino acids. The junction had 9 bases not matched to a gene; V was cut back by 4 bases and J by 2 bases. CDR3 protein: CASSLISGLAGANVLTF. CDR3 in DNA: TGTGCCAGCAGCCTCATCTCCGGACTAGCTGGGGCCAACGTCCTGACTTTC.

The rearrangement uses TRBV20-1 and TRBJ1-2; TRBD1 might be the D (5 bases). This CDR3 contains 12 residues. The germline CDR1 and CDR2 sequences are DFQATT and SNEGSKA (reference sequence). With 3 bases removed from V and 4 bases from J, the gap between germline ends came to 9 bases. CDR3 DNA: TGCAGTGCTAGTGACAGAGGCTATGGCTACACCTTC. This encodes CSASDRGYGYTF.